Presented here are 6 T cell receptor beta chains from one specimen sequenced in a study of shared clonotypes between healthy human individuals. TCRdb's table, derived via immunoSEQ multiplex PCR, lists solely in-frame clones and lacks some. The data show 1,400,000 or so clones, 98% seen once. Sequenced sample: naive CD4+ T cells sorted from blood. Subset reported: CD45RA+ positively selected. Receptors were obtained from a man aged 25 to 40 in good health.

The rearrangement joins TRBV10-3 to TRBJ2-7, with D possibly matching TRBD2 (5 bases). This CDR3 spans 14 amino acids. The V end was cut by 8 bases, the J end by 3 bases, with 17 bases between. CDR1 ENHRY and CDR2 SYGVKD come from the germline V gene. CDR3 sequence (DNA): TGTGCCATCGGTCGGGAACCCGGGCGCTACGAGCAGTACTTC. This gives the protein CAIGREPGRYEQYF.

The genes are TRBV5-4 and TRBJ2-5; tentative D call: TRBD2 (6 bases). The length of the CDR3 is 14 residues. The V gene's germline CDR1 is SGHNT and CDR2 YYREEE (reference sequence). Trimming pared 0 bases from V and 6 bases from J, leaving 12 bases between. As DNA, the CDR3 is TGTGCCAGCAGCTTGGAGGGAGGTCAAAAGACCCAGTACTTC. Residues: CASSLEGGQKTQYF.

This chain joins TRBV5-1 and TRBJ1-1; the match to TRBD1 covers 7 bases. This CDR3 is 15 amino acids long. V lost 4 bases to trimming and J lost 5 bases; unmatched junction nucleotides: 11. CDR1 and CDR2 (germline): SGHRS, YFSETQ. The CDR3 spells CASSRETGRRTEAFF. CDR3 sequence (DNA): TGCGCCAGCAGCCGTGAGACAGGGCGGCGGACTGAAGCTTTCTTT.

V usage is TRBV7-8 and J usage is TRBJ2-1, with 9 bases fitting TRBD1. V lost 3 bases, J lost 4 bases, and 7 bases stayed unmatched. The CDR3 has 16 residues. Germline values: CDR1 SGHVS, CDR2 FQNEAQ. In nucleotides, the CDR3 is TGTGCCAGCAGCTTCAGACAGGGGGTACTATACAATGAGCAGTTCTTC. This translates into CASSFRQGVLYNEQFF.

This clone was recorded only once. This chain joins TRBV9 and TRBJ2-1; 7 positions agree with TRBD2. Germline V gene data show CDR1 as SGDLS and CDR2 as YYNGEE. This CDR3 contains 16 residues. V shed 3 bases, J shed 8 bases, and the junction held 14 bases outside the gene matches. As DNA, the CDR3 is TGTGCCAGCAGCGGAGACGGACTAGGGTTTAGTGATGAGCAGTTCTTC. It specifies CASSGDGLGFSDEQFF.

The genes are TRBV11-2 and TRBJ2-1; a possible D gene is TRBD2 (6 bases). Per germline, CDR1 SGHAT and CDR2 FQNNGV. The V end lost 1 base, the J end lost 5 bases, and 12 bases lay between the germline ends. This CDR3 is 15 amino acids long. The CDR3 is CASSLGISGNNEQFF. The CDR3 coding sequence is TGTGCCAGCAGCTTAGGCATTAGCGGCAACAATGAGCAGTTCTTC.